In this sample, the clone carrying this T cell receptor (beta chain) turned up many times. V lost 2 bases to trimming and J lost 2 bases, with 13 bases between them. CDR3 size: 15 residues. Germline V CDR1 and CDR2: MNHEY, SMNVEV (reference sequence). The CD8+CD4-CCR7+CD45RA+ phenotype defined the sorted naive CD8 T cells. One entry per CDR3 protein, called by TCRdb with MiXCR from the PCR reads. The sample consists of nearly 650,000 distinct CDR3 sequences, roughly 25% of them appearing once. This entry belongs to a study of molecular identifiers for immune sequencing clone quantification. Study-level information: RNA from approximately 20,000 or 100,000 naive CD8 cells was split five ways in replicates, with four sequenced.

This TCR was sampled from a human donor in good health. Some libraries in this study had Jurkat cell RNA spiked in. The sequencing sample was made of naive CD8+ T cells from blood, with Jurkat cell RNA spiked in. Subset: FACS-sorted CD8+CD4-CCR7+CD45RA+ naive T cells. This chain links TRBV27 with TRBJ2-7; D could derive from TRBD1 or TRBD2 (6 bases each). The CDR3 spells CASSLRGARTYEQYF. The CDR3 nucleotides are TGTGCCAGCAGTTTAAGGGGGGCCAGAACCTACGAGCAGTACTTC.